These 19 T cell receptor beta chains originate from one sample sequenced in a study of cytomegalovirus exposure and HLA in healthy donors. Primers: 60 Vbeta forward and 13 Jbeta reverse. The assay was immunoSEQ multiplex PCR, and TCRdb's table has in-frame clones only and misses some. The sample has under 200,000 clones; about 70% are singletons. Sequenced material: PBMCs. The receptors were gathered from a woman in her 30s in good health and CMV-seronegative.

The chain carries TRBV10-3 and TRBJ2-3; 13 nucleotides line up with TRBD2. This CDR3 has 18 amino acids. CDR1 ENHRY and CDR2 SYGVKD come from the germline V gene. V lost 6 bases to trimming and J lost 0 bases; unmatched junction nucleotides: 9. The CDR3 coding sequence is TGTGCCATCAGCCCGGGACTAGCGGGGTACTCTAGCACAGATACGCAGTATTTT. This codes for CAISPGLAGYSSTDTQYF.

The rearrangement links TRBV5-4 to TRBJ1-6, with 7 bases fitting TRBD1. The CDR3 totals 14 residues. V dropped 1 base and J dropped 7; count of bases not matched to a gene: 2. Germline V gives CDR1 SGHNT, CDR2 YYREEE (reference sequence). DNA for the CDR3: TGTGCCAGCAGCTTGACGACAGGGAATTCACCCCTCCACTTT. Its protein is CASSLTTGNSPLHF.

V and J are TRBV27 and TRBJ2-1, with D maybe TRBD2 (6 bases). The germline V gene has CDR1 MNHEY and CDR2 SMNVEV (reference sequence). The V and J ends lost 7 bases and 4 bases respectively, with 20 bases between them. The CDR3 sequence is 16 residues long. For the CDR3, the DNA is TGTGCCAGCACATCGGCCCTTTGGGGGGAATACAATGAGCAGTTCTTC. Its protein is CASTSALWGEYNEQFF.

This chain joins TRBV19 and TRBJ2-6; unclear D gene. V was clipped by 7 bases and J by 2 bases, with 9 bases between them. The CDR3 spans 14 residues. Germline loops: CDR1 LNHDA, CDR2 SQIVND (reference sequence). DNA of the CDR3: TGTGCCAGTACTCAGCAGGCTGGGGCCAACGTCCTGACTTTC. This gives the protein CASTQQAGANVLTF.

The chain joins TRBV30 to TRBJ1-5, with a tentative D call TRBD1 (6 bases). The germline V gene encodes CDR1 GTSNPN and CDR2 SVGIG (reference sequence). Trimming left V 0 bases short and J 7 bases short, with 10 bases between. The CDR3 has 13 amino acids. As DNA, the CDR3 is TGTGCCTGGAGTGTAGGGGGAAAACAGCCCCAGCATTTT. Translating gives CAWSVGGKQPQHF. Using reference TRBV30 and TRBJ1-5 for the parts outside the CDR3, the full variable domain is SQTIHQWPATLVQPVGSPLSLECTVEGTSNPNLYWYRQAAGRGLQLLFYSVGIGQISSEVPQNLSASRPQDRQFILSSKKLLLSDSGFYLCAWSVGGKQPQHFGDGTRLSIL.

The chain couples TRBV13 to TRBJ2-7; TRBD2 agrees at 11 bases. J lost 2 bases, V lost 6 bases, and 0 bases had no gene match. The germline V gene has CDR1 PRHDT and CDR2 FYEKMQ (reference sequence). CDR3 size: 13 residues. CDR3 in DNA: TGTGCCAGCAGACTAGCGGGGGCCTACGAGCAGTACTTC. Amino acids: CASRLAGAYEQYF.

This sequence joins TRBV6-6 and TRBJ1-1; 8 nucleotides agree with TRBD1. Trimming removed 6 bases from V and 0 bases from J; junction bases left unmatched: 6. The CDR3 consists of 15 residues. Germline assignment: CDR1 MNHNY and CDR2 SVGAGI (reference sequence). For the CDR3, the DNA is TGTGCCAGCAGGCCCGGACAGGGAATGAACACTGAAGCTTTCTTT. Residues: CASRPGQGMNTEAFF.

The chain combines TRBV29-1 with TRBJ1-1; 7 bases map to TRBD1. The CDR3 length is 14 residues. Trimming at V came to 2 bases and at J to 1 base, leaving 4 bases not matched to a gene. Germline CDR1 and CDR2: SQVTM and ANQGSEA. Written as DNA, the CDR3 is TGCAGCGTTGAAAAGGGGGCAGCGAACACTGAAGCTTTCTTT. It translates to CSVEKGAANTEAFF. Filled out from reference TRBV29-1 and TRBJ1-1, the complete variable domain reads SAVISQKPSRDICQRGTSLTIQCQVDSQVTMMFWYRQQPGQSLTLIATANQGSEATYESGFVIDKFPISRPNLTFSTLTVSNMSPEDSSIYLCSVEKGAANTEAFFGQGTRLTVV.

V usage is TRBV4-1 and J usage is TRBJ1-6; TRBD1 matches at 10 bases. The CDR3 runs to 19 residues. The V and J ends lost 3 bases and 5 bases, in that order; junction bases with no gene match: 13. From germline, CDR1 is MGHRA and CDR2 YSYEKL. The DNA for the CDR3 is TGCGCCAGCAGCCAGGCCCCGGGACAGGGGTCAAGAAATAATTCACCCCTCCACTTT. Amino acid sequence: CASSQAPGQGSRNNSPLHF.

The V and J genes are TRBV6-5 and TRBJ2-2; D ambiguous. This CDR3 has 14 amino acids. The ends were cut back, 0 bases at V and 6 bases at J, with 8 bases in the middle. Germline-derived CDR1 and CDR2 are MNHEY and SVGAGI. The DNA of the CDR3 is TGTGCCAGCAGTTACTCGCGTCTCGCCGGGGAGCTGTTTTTT. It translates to CASSYSRLAGELFF.

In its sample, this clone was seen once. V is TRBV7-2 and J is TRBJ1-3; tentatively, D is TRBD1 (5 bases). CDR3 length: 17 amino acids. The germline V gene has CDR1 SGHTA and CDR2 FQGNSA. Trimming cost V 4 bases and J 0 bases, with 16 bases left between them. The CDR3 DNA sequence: TGTGCCAGCAGCTCGGGACTCCCGATGAGCTCTGGAAACACCATATATTTT. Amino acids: CASSSGLPMSSGNTIYF. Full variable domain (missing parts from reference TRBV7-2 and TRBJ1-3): GAGVSQSPSNKVTEKGKDVELRCDPISGHTALYWYRQSLGQGLEFLIYFQGNSAPDKSGLPSDRFSAERTGGSVSTLTIQRTQQEDSAVYLCASSSGLPMSSGNTIYFGEGSWLTVV.

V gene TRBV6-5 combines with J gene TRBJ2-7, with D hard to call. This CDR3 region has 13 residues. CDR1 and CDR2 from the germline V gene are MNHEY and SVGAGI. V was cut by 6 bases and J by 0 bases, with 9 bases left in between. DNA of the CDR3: TGTGCCAGCAGAAGGTGGAGCTCCTACGAGCAGTACTTC. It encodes CASRRWSSYEQYF.

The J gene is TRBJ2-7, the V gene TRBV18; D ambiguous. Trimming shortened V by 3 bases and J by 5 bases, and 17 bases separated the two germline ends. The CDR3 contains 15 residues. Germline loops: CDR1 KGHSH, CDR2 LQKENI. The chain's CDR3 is CASSPGVTLYHEQYF. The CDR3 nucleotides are TGTGCCAGCTCACCCGGTGTTACCCTTTACCACGAGCAGTACTTC.

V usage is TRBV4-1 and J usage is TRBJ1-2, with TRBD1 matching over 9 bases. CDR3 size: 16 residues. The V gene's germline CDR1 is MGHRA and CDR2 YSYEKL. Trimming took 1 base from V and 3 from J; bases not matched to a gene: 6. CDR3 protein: CASSQGKDRGDYGYTF. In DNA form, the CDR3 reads TGCGCCAGCAGCCAAGGGAAAGACAGGGGGGACTATGGCTACACCTTC.

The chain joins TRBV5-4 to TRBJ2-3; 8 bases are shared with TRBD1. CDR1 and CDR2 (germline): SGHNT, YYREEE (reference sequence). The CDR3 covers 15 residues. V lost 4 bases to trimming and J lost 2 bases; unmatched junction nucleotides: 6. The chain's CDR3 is CASSKDRGFTDTQYF. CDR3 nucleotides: TGTGCCAGCAGCAAAGACAGGGGTTTCACAGATACGCAGTATTTT.

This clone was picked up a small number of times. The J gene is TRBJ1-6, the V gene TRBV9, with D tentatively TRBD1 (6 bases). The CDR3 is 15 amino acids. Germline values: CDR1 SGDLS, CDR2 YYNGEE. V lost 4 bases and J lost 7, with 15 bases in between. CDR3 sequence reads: CASSPGHRQNSPLHF. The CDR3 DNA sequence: TGTGCCAGCAGCCCGGGACACCGACAGAATTCACCCCTCCACTTT.

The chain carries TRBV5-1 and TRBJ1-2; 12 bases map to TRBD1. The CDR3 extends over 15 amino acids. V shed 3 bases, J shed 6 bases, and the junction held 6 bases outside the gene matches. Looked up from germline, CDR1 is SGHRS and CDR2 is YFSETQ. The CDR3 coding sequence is TGCGCCAGCAGCTGGGGGACAGGGGGCGTAGATGGCTACACCTTC. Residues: CASSWGTGGVDGYTF.

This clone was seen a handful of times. The CDR3 bases are TGTGCCAGTAGTCGGGGGTTGACACCTTTAACAGATACGCAGTATTTT. It encodes CASSRGLTPLTDTQYF. The chain carries TRBV19 and TRBJ2-3, with D perhaps matching TRBD2 (6 bases). The CDR3 spans 16 residues. V was clipped by 5 bases and J by 3 bases, with 18 bases between them. Per germline, CDR1 LNHDA and CDR2 SQIVND (reference sequence).

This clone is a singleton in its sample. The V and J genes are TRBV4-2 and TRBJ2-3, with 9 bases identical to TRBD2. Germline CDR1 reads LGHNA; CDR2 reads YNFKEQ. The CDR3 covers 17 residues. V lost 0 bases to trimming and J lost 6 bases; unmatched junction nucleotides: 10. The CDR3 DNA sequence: TGTGCCAGCAGCCAAGATAGAGCGCGGGGGGGTTGGGATACGCAGTATTTT. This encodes CASSQDRARGGWDTQYF.